The entry below gives a single T cell receptor (beta chain) sequence along with its context. Its cognate antigen is unknown. It may be a read error: a sequence one base away is much more abundant. Germline values: CDR1 SGHTA, CDR2 FQGTGA. There are 15 residues in the CDR3. Replicate PCRs for unsorted PBMC used around 270 ng DNA (about 30,000 T cell genomes). This table comes from immunoSEQ multiplex PCR, and its TCRdb copy is limited to in-frame clones, with some not included. The table shows about half a million clones, with 70% to 80% occurring only once. This sample is part of a study of shared clonotypes between healthy human individuals. Study as a whole: A couple of women and a few men aged 18 to 49 made up the donors.

Study-wide points: It was expected that sequencing depth would affect clonotype sharing among donors. Sample collection involved blood only; tissue repertoires are likely different.

This receptor was obtained from a middle-aged woman in good health. Some clones in this sample may be carry-over from other donors' samples. The chain combines TRBV7-3 with TRBJ2-6, with D possibly called TRBD1 or TRBD2 (5 bases each). Input material: PBMCs. The CDR3 DNA follows: TGTGCCAGCAGCCCCCTAGGGGTCGGGGCCAGCGTCCTGACTTTC. Its protein product is CASSPLGVGASVLTF.